This T cell receptor (beta chain) stems from a study of T cells expressing NK-cell markers. Whole-study context: From sorted CD3+CD56+NKG2C+, CD3+CD56+NKG2C- and CD3+CD56-NKG2C+ T cells came the TCR beta repertoires.

TCR beta libraries carry UMIs added by 5'RACE template switching. One entry per CDR3 protein, without DNA, is what TCRdb gives after re-calling the 5' RACE reads. Its table lists 350,000 to 450,000 distinct CDR3 sequences. The sequence derives from a man aged 18-70 years in good health. Sequenced: blood T cells: a sorted CD56 or NKG2C T cell subset, CD4+ or CD8+ T cells, or bulk PBMC T cells (not recorded which).

Here the CDR3 reads CSARDARQGAGEQFF. This chain joins TRBV20-1 and TRBJ2-1; there is no DNA to check the TCRdb D call of TRBD1. CDR3 length: 15 amino acids. CDR1 and CDR2 (germline): DFQATT, SNEGSKA (reference sequence).